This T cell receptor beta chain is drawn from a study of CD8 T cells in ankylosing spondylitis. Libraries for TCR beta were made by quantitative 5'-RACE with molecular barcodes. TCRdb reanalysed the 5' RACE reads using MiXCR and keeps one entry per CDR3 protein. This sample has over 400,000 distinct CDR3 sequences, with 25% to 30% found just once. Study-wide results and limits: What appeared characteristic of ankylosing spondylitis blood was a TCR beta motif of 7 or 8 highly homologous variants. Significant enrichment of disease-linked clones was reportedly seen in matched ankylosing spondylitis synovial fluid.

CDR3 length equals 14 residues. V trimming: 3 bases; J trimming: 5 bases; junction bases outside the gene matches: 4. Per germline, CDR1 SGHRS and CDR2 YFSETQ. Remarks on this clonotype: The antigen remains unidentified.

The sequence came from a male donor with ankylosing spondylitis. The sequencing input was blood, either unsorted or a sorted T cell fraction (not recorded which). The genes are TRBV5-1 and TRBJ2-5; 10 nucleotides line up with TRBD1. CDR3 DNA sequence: TGCGCCAGCAGCTCGACAGGGGGCAGGGAGACCCAGTACTTC. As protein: CASSSTGGRETQYF.